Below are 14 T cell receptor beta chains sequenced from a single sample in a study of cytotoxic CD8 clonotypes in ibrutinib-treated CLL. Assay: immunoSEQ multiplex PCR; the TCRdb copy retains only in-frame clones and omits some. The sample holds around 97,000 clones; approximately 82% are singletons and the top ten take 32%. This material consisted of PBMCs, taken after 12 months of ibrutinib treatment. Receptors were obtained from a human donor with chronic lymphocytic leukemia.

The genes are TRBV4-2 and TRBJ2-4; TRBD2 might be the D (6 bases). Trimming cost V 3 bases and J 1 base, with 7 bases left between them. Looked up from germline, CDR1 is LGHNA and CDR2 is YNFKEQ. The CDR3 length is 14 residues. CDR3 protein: CASSQGGAKNIQYF. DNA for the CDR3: TGTGCCAGCAGCCAGGGGGGTGCCAAAAACATTCAGTACTTC.

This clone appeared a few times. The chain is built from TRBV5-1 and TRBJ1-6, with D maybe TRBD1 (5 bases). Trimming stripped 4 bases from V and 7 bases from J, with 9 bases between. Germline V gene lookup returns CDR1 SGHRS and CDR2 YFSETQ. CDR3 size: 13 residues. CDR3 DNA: TGCGCCAGCAGCACTAGACAGAATTCACCCCTCCACTTT. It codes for CASSTRQNSPLHF.

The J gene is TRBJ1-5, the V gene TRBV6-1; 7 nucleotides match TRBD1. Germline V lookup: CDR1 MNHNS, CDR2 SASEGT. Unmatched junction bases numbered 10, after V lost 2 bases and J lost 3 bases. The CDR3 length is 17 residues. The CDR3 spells CASSERQGGFSNQPQHF. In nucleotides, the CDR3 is TGTGCCAGCAGTGAACGACAGGGAGGATTCTCCAATCAGCCCCAGCATTTT.

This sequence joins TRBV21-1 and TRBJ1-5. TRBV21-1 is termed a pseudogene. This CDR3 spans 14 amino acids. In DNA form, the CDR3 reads TGTGCCAGCAGTGGTTTACGGGGCAATCAGCCCCAGCATTTT. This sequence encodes CASSGLRGNQPQHF.

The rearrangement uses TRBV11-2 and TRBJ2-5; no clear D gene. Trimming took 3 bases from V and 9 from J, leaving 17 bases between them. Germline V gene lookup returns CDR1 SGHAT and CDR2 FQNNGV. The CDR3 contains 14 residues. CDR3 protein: CASSFSQAILAQYF. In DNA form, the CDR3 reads TGTGCCAGCAGCTTTTCCCAGGCGATCTTGGCCCAGTACTTC.

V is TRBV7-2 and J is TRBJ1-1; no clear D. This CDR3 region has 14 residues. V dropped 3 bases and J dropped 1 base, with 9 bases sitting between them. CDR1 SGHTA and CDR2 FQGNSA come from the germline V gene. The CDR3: CASSFQFQNTEAFF. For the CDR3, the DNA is TGTGCCAGCAGCTTTCAGTTTCAGAACACTGAAGCTTTCTTT.

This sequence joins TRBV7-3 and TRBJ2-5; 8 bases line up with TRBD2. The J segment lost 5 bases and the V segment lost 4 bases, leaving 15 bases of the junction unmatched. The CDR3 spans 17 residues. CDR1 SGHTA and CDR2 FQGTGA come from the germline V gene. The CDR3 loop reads CASSSQARGGRTETQYF. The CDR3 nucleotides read TGTGCCAGCAGCTCGCAAGCCCGGGGGGGCCGGACGGAGACCCAGTACTTC. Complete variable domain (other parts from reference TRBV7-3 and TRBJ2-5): GAGVSQTPSNKVTEKGKYVELRCDPISGHTALYWYRQSLGQGPEFLIYFQGTGAADDSGLPNDRFFAVRPEGSVSTLKIQRTERGDSAVYLCASSSQARGGRTETQYFGPGTRLLVL.

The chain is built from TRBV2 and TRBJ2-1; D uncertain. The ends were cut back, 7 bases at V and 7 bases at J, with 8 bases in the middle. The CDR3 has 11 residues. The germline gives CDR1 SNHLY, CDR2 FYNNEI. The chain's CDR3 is CASTEVNEQFF. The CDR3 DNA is TGTGCCAGCACTGAGGTTAATGAGCAGTTCTTC.

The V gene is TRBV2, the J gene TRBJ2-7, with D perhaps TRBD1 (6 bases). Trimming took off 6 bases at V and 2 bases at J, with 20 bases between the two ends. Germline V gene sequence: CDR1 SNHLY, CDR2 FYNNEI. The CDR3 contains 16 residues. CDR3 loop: CASSGTNRDGAYEQYF. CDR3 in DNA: TGTGCCAGCAGCGGTACGAACAGGGACGGGGCCTACGAGCAGTACTTC.

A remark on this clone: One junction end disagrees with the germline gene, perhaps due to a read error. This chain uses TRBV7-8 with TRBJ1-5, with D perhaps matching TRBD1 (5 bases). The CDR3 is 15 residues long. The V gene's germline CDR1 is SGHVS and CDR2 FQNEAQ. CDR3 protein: CASTLGEGLNQPQHF. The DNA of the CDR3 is TGTGCCAGCACCTTAGGGGAAGGACTTAATCAGCCCCAGCATTTT.

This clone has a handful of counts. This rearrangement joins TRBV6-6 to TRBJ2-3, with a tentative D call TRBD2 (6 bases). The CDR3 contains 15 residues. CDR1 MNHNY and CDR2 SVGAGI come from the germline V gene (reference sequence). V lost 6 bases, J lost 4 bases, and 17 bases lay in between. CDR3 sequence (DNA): TGTGCCAGCAGCCTACAGCGGGTAGGGGCAGATACGCAGTATTTT. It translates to CASSLQRVGADTQYF.

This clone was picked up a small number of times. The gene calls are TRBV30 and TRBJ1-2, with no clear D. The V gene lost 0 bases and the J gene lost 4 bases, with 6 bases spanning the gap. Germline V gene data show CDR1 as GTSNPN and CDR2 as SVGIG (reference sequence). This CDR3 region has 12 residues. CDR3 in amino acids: CAWSVNSYGYTF. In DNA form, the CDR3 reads TGTGCCTGGAGTGTAAACAGCTATGGCTACACCTTC.

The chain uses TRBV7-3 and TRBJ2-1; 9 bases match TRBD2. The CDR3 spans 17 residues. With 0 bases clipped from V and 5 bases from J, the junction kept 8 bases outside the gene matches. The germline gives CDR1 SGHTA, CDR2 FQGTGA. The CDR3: CASSLTRSLAGNNEQFF. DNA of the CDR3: TGTGCCAGCAGCTTAACGAGAAGCCTAGCGGGGAACAATGAGCAGTTCTTC.

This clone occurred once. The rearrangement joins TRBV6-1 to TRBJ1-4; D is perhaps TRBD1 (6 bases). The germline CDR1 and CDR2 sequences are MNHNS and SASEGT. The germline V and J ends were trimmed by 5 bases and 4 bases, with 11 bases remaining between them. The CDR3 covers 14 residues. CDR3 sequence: CASSQDSLNEKLFF. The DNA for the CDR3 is TGTGCCAGCAGTCAGGACAGCCTTAATGAAAAACTGTTTTTT.